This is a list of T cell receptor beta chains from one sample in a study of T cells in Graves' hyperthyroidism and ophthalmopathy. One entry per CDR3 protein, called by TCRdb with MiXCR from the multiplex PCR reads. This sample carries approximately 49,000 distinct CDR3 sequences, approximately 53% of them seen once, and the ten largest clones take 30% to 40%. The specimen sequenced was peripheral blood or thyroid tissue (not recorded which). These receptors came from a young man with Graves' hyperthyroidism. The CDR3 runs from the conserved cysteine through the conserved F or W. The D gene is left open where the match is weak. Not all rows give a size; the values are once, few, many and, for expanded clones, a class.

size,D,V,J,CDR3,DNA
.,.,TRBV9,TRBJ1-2,CASSFYICSAIDHYGYTF,.
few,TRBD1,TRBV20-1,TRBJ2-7,CSASAGTVYEQYF,TGCAGTGCTAGCGCCGGGACAGTCTACGAGCAGTACTTC
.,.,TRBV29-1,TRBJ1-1,CSVVAGTEAFF,TGCAGCGTTGTGGCTGGGACAGAAGCTTTCTTT
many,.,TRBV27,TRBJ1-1,CASSLSWGNTEAFF,TGTGCCAGCAGTTTAAGTTGGGGGAACACTGAAGCTTTCTTT
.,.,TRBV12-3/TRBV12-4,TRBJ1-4,CASSQFWAEEGLFF,TGTGCCAGCAGTCAATTCTGGGCGGAAGAGGGACTGTTTTTT
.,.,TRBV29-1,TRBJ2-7,CSVAASGTTYEQYF,TGCAGCGTTGCAGCGTCCGGGACAACCTACGAGCAGTACTTC
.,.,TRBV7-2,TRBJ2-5,CASSLWSHETQYF,TGTGCCAGCAGCTTATGGAGTCATGAGACCCAGTACTTC
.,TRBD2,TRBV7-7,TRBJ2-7,CASSTSGGYYEQYF,TGTGCCAGCAGCACTAGCGGGGGCTACTACGAGCAGTACTTC
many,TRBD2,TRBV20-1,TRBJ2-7,CSASEPGTSGLYEQYF,TGCAGTGCTAGTGAACCCGGGACTAGCGGTTTATACGAGCAGTACTTC
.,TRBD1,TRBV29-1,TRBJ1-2,CSVTDRPGYGYTF,TGCAGCGTGACGGACAGGCCCGGCTATGGCTACACCTTC
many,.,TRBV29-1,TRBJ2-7,CSVSGGPLYEQYF,TGCAGCGTTTCGGGTGGGCCCCTCTACGAGCAGTACTTC
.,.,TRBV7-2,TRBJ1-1,CASSRGPNTEALF,TGTGCCAGCAGCCGAGGCCCGAACACTGAAGCTCTCTTT
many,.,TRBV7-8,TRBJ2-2,CASSLGLAELFF,TGTGCCAGCAGCTTAGGGCTGGCGGAGCTGTTTTTT
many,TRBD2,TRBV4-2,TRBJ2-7,CASSRSGLAIAYEQYF,TGTGCCAGCAGCCGAAGTGGACTAGCAATTGCCTACGAGCAGTACTTC
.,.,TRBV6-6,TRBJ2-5,CASSYAGSQETQYF,TGTGCCAGCAGTTACGCGGGGTCACAAGAGACCCAGTACTTC
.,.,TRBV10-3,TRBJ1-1,CAISVWGRTEAFF,TGTGCCATCAGTGTGTGGGGGAGGACTGAAGCTTTCTTT
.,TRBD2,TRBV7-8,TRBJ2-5,CASSHLDREGVHETQYF,TGTGCCAGCAGCCACCTCGACCGGGAGGGCGTCCATGAGACCCAGTACTTC
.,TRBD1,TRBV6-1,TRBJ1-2,CASRPRTGPRGYTF,TGTGCCAGCAGGCCACGGACAGGGCCGCGGGGCTACACCTTC
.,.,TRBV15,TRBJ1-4,CATSRDREKLFF,TGTGCCACCAGCAGAGATCGGGAAAAACTGTTTTTT
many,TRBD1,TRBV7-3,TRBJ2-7,CASSFTGTGFEQYF,TGTGCCAGCAGCTTCACCGGGACAGGGTTCGAGCAGTACTTC
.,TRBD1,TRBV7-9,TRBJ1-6,CASSLGDRNSDSSLHF,TGTGCCAGCAGCTTAGGGGACAGAAACTCGGACTCATCCCTCCACTTT
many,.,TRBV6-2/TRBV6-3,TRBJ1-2,CASSYSAPGGGYTF,TGTGCCAGCAGTTACTCGGCCCCGGGCGGTGGCTACACCTTC
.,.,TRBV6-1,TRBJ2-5,CASSTWGALQETQYF,TGTGCCAGCAGTACGTGGGGGGCCCTCCAAGAGACCCAGTACTTC
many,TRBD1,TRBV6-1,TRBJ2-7,CASTDRGVTDEQYF,TGTGCCAGCACCGACAGGGGCGTTACGGACGAGCAGTACTTC
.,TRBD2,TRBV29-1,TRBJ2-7,CSVRPGTSSRYEQYF,TGCAGCGTGAGGCCCGGGACTAGCAGTCGCTACGAGCAGTACTTC
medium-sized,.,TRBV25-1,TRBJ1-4,CASSEWTENEKLFF,TGTGCCAGCAGTGAATGGACGGAGAATGAAAAACTGTTTTTT
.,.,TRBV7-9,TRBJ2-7,CASSYAGQLSGEQYF,TGTGCCAGCAGTTACGCGGGCCAGCTGTCCGGCGAGCAGTACTTC
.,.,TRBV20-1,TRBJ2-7,CSASWGTASGQYF,TGCAGTGCTAGCTGGGGCACCGCCTCCGGGCAGTACTTC
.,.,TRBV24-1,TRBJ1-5,CATSDLNQPQHF,TGTGCCACCAGTGATTTGAATCAGCCCCAGCATTTT
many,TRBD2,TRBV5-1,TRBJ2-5,CASSLGPSGSETQYF,TGCGCCAGCAGCTTGGGCCCTAGCGGGAGTGAGACCCAGTACTTC
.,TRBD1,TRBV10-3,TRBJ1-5,CAISRTGNGNQPQHF,TGTGCTATCAGTCGGACAGGGAACGGCAATCAGCCCCAGCATTTT
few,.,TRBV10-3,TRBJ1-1,CAISESTEDPEAFF,TGTGCCATCAGTGAGTCGACGGAGGACCCTGAAGCTTTCTTT
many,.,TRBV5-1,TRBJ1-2,CASSLATDVYGYTF,TGCGCCAGCAGCTTGGCTACAGACGTTTATGGCTACACCTTC
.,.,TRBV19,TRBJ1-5,CASGGGDQPQHF,TGTGCCAGTGGGGGGGGGGATCAGCCCCAGCATTTT
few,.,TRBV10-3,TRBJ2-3,CAIGQGFGNQPQYF,TGTGCCATCGGGCAGGGGTTCGGCAATCAGCCCCAGTATTTT
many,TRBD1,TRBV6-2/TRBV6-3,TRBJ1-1,CASGRPGTANRMNTEAFF,TGTGCCAGCGGACGACCCGGGACAGCTAATAGGATGAACACTGAAGCTTTCTTT
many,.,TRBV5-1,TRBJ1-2,CASSLVDLNYGYTF,TGCGCCAGCAGCTTGGTAGACCTTAACTATGGCTACACCTTC
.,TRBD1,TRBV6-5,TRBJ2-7,CASSSGTGDAEQYF,TGTGCCAGCAGTTCCGGGACAGGGGACGCCGAGCAGTACTTC
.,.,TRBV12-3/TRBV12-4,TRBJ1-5,CASSLMGNDQPQHF,TGTGCCAGCAGTTTAATGGGGAACGATCAGCCCCAGCATTTT
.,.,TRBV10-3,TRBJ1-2,CATSPGHYGYTF,TGTGCCACCAGCCCGGGGCACTATGGCTACACCTTC
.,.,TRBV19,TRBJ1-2,CASSIVVGRGYTF,TGTGCCAGTAGTATAGTCGTTGGACGTGGCTACACCTTC
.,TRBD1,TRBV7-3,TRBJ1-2,CASRGTGGNRDYGYTF,TGTGCCAGCAGGGGGACAGGGGGCAATCGGGACTATGGCTACACCTTC
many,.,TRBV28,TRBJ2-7,CASSLPTRGRRGEQYF,TGTGCCAGCAGTTTACCCACTCGGGGGAGGCGTGGCGAGCAGTACTTC
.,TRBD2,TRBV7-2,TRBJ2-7,CASSLSLFAGVSKYEQYF,TGTGCCAGCAGTTTATCGTTGTTTGCGGGGGTATCCAAATACGAGCAGTACTTC
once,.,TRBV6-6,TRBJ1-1,CATWENTEAFF,TGTGCCACCTGGGAGAACACTGAAGCTTTCTTT
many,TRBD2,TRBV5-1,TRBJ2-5,CASSLRGDQETQYF,TGCGCCAGCAGCTTGCGGGGGGACCAAGAGACCCAGTACTTC
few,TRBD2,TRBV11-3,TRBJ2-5,CASSLRGAETQYF,TGTGCCAGCAGCCTGCGGGGGGCAGAGACCCAGTACTTC
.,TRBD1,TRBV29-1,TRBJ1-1,CSGGTGEPEAFF,TGCAGCGGTGGGACAGGGGAACCTGAAGCTTTCTTT
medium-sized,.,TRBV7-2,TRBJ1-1,CASSFDGGPEAFF,TGTGCCAGCAGCTTTGATGGGGGCCCTGAAGCTTTCTTT
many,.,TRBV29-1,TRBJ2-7,CSVRPGTRGYEQYF,TGCAGCGTGAGGCCCGGGACAAGGGGGTACGAGCAGTACTTC
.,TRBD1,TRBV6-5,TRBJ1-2,CASRTPRTGTDGYTF,TGTGCCAGCAGGACGCCACGGACAGGGACTGATGGCTACACCTTC
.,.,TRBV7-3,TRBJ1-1,CASSLRGGAEAFF,TGTGCCAGCAGCTTAAGGGGAGGAGCTGAAGCTTTCTTT
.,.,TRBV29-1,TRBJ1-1,CSVEEGYGTSEAFF,TGCAGCGTTGAAGAGGGGTATGGGACCTCTGAAGCTTTCTTT
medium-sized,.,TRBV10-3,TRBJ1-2,CATENSRGYGYTF,TGTGCCACCGAGAACTCAAGAGGCTATGGCTACACCTTC
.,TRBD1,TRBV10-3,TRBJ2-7,CAIRNQGAGPGGHEQYF,TGTGCCATCAGGAATCAGGGGGCGGGACCCGGCGGGCACGAGCAGTACTTC
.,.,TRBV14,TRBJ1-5,CASRPLVGLNQPQHF,TGTGCCAGCAGACCTCTAGTAGGACTGAATCAGCCCCAGCACTTT
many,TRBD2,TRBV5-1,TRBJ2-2,CASSFSGGNTGELFF,TGCGCCAGCAGCTTTAGCGGGGGAAACACCGGGGAGCTGTTTTTT
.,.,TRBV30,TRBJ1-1,CAWRTRNMNTEASF,TGTGCCTGGAGGACAAGGAATATGAACACTGAAGCCTCCTTT
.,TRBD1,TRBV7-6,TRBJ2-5,CASSSRDRGTETQYF,TGTGCCAGCAGCTCCCGGGACAGGGGGACTGAGACCCAGTACTTC